Listed below are T cell receptor beta chains from one sample, sequenced in a study of T cells after posttransplantation cyclophosphamide. Generated by immunoSEQ multiplex PCR, the TCRdb table keeps only in-frame clones and is missing some. The data show approximately 34,000 clones, with none appearing a single time. The sequenced sample consisted of PBMCs. The source is a woman in her fifties or sixties in good health and a related stem cell transplant donor. Both conserved end residues are part of each CDR3. The D gene is left open where the match is weak. Some rows mark clone size as missing; the rest say once, few, many or name a class of expanded clone.

d_gene,v_gene,abundance,j_gene,CDR3aa,CDR3nt
TRBD1,TRBV24-1,many,TRBJ1-2,CATSDGTGDDYTF,TGTGCCACCAGTGACGGGACAGGGGATGACTACACCTTC
TRBD2,TRBV13,many,TRBJ2-7,CASSSLAGHNSYEQYF,TGTGCCAGCAGCTCCCTAGCGGGACATAACTCCTACGAGCAGTACTTC
.,TRBV6-2/TRBV6-3,.,TRBJ2-5,CASSYLSETQYF,TGTGCCAGCAGTTACTTGTCGGAGACCCAGTACTTC
TRBD1,TRBV7-8,many,TRBJ1-5,CASSYDRGDQPQHF,TGTGCCAGCAGCTACGACAGGGGTGATCAGCCCCAGCATTTT
.,TRBV4-1,many,TRBJ2-7,CASSQRLVAREQYF,TGCGCCAGCAGCCAGAGGCTAGTGGCGCGGGAGCAGTACTTC
.,TRBV7-9,many,TRBJ2-1,CASSLVGVNEQFF,TGTGCCAGCAGCTTAGTCGGGGTCAATGAGCAGTTCTTC
.,TRBV5-4,many,TRBJ2-4,CASNSNVENIQYF,TGTGCCAGCAACTCAAATGTGGAAAACATTCAGTACTTC
.,TRBV7-2,few,TRBJ2-5,CASSQPLGAQYF,TGTGCCAGCAGCCAACCCCTAGGGGCCCAGTACTTC
TRBD2,TRBV5-4,many,TRBJ2-7,CASSRTSALSYEQYF,TGTGCCAGCAGCAGGACTAGCGCGCTCTCCTACGAGCAGTACTTC
TRBD2,TRBV5-5,.,TRBJ2-5,CASSIGSGRYQETQYF,TGTGCCAGCAGCATCGGGAGCGGGAGGTACCAAGAGACCCAGTACTTC
TRBD1,TRBV9,.,TRBJ2-7,CASSVAGTGIYEQYF,TGTGCCAGCAGCGTAGCAGGGACAGGAATTTACGAGCAGTACTTC
.,TRBV4-3,many,TRBJ1-4,CASSQELPNEKLFF,TGCGCCAGCAGCCAAGAGCTACCTAATGAAAAACTGTTTTTT
TRBD1,TRBV10-3,many,TRBJ1-5,CAISGEGAPTGQPQHF,TGTGCCATCAGTGGGGAGGGGGCACCGACGGGACAGCCCCAGCATTTT